The 17 T cell receptor beta chains below were found in one sample sequenced in a study of CD8 T cells in ankylosing spondylitis. TCRdb ran MiXCR on the 5' RACE reads and lists one entry per CDR3 protein. Of about 140,000 distinct CDR3 sequences in the sample, roughly 34% were seen once. The sample taken for sequencing was synovial fluid, either unsorted or a sorted T cell fraction (not recorded which). Receptors originate from a male donor with ankylosing spondylitis.

The V gene is TRBV6-5, the J gene TRBJ1-6; D remains unclear. The CDR3 extends over 17 amino acids. The germline V and J ends were trimmed by 0 bases and 4 bases, with 13 bases remaining between them. Germline V gives CDR1 MNHEY, CDR2 SVGAGI. CDR3 residues: CASSYSRGELYNSPLHF. Here the CDR3 DNA reads TGTGCCAGCAGTTACTCGAGAGGAGAGCTTTATAATTCACCCCTCCACTTT.

The chain has TRBV20-1 and TRBJ1-5; 7 bases match TRBD1. J gave up 0 bases and V 3 bases, and 14 bases lay outside the gene matches. The V gene's germline CDR1 is DFQATT and CDR2 SNEGSKA (reference sequence). The CDR3 consists of 18 residues. The CDR3: CSARPGQPSPYSNQPQHF. The CDR3 DNA sequence: TGCAGTGCTAGGCCGGGACAGCCAAGCCCTTATAGCAATCAGCCCCAGCATTTT.

This clonotype was detected many times. The chain couples TRBV27 to TRBJ2-5, with no clear D. In germline, CDR1 is MNHEY, CDR2 SMNVEV (reference sequence). The CDR3 totals 11 residues. Trimming took 7 bases from V and 1 from J, leaving 4 bases between them. CDR3 amino acids: CASKSQETQYF. CDR3 DNA sequence: TGTGCCAGCAAGAGCCAAGAGACCCAGTACTTC.

V gene TRBV9 combines with J gene TRBJ2-1, with 9 bases aligning to TRBD1. This CDR3 is built from 16 residues. V was pared by 0 bases and J by 5 bases, with 6 bases of the junction left unmatched. The germline CDR1 and CDR2 sequences are SGDLS and YYNGEE. The CDR3 region is CASSVGPTGGNNEQFF. CDR3 DNA sequence: TGTGCCAGCAGCGTAGGGCCGACAGGGGGGAACAATGAGCAGTTCTTC. The full variable domain, completed using reference TRBV9 and TRBJ2-1, is DSGVTQTPKHLITATGQRVTLRCSPRSGDLSVYWYQQSLDQGLQFLIQYYNGEERAKGNILERFSAQQFPDLHSELNLSSLELGDSALYFCASSVGPTGGNNEQFFGPGTRLTVL.

This chain connects TRBV3-1 to TRBJ2-3; 10 positions match TRBD2. The CDR3 sequence is 18 residues long. V gave up 4 bases and J gave up 1 base; unmatched junction bases: 11. Germline-derived CDR1 and CDR2 are LGHDT and YNNKEL (reference sequence). This CDR3 is CASSPLSGAGGRTDTQYF. The CDR3 nucleotides are TGTGCCAGCAGCCCCCTTTCAGGAGCGGGAGGGCGCACAGATACGCAGTATTTT.

In this sample, this clonotype turned up a few times. The V call is TRBV6-1, the J call TRBJ2-2; D uncertain. Germline V gives CDR1 MNHNS, CDR2 SASEGT. Trimming shortened V by 5 bases and J by 2 bases, and 12 bases separated the two germline ends. The CDR3 has 15 residues. DNA for the CDR3: TGTGCCAGCAGTCCTACGGTGCTTAACACCGGGGAGCTGTTTTTT. Translating it yields CASSPTVLNTGELFF.

The sample holds one count of this clonotype. This rearrangement joins TRBV2 to TRBJ2-3, with D unresolved. V lost 8 bases, J lost 7 bases, and 16 bases lay in between. The CDR3 totals 13 residues. Germline V gives CDR1 SNHLY, CDR2 FYNNEI. The CDR3 spells CASGQPPGYTQYF. CDR3 sequence (DNA): TGTGCCAGCGGCCAGCCCCCAGGATATACGCAGTATTTT.

This clonotype was recorded only once. The chain recombines TRBV9 with TRBJ2-1, with 9 positions matching TRBD2. Germline V CDR1 and CDR2: SGDLS, YYNGEE. This CDR3 contains 21 residues. The junction had 17 bases not matched to a gene; V was cut back by 0 bases and J by 1 base. Written as DNA, the CDR3 is TGTGCCAGCAGCGTAGCCATGGGTATATTAGCGGGAGCGGGGTCCTACAATGAGCAGTTCTTC. Translated, it gives CASSVAMGILAGAGSYNEQFF.

V gene TRBV27 combines with J gene TRBJ2-1; 8 nucleotides line up with TRBD2. Losses at the gene ends were 5 bases for V and 6 bases for J; bases not matched to a gene: 6. Per germline, CDR1 MNHEY and CDR2 SMNVEV (reference sequence). This CDR3 comprises 14 residues. The CDR3 nucleotides read TGTGCCAGCAGTAACACGGGGGGGGTCAATGAGCAGTTCTTC. Translating it yields CASSNTGGVNEQFF.

At least ten counts were recorded for this clonotype. The CDR3 protein is CSAALGVRDEQFF. The CDR3 DNA reads TGCAGTGCCGCCCTAGGGGTACGAGATGAGCAGTTCTTC. This chain connects TRBV20-1 to TRBJ2-1; a possible D gene is TRBD1 (5 bases). The CDR3 has 13 amino acids. In germline, CDR1 is DFQATT, CDR2 SNEGSKA (reference sequence). The V end lost 6 bases, the J end lost 8 bases, and 17 bases lay between the germline ends.

The chain uses TRBV6-5 and TRBJ1-2; 9 bases are shared with TRBD1. The V gene's germline CDR1 is MNHEY and CDR2 SVGAGI. The CDR3 totals 15 residues. Losses at the gene ends were 2 bases for V and 6 bases for J; bases not matched to a gene: 7. CDR3 region: CASSYGDRAGDGYTF. The CDR3 DNA sequence: TGTGCCAGCAGTTACGGGGACAGGGCAGGAGATGGCTACACCTTC.

This clonotype has only one observation. The DNA for the CDR3 is TGTGCCAGCAGTGAAAGGGTACTAGCGGGGCCGGCAAGGTACGAGCAGTACTTC. It translates to CASSERVLAGPARYEQYF. This chain connects TRBV6-1 to TRBJ2-7, with 10 positions matching TRBD2. V shed 2 bases, J shed 4 bases, and the junction held 14 bases outside the gene matches. This CDR3 spans 18 amino acids. The germline gives CDR1 MNHNS, CDR2 SASEGT.

The table lists this clonotype with a few counts. V is TRBV12-3 or TRBV12-4 and J is TRBJ1-3; tentative D call: TRBD1 (5 bases). This CDR3 has 17 residues. The V end was cut by 7 bases, the J end by 0 bases, with 19 bases between. CDR3 in DNA: TGTGCCAGCACCCTGGGAGGGGACCCCCGCTCTGGAAACACCATATATTTT. This encodes CASTLGGDPRSGNTIYF.

The chain carries TRBV15 and TRBJ2-7, with TRBD2 matching 10 bases. The CDR3 has 15 amino acids. From germline, CDR1 is LNHNV and CDR2 YYDKDF (reference sequence). V dropped 7 bases and J dropped 0; count of bases not matched to a gene: 6. The CDR3 loop is CATNRAGGSSYEQYF. CDR3 nucleotides: TGTGCCACCAACCGAGCGGGGGGGAGCTCCTACGAGCAGTACTTC.

Many counts were recorded for this clonotype. The chain joins TRBV4-1 to TRBJ2-1, with a possible D match to TRBD2 (5 bases). V lost 3 bases and J lost 2, with 11 bases in between. The CDR3 runs to 15 residues. Germline CDR1 MGHRA, CDR2 YSYEKL. As DNA, the CDR3 is TGCGCCAGCAGCCAGGCGCTAGCAGCCTACAATGAGCAGTTCTTC. It translates to CASSQALAAYNEQFF.

The chain couples TRBV20-1 to TRBJ2-5, with 13 bases matching TRBD2. The CDR3 is 19 residues long. The J segment lost 5 bases and the V segment lost 5 bases, leaving 20 bases of the junction unmatched. Per the germline V gene, CDR1 is DFQATT and CDR2 is SNEGSKA (reference sequence). CDR3 bases: TGCAGTGCTGCCGACCTACGACTAGCGGGGGGCCTATCCGGGGAGACCCAGTACTTC. Translating it yields CSAADLRLAGGLSGETQYF.

There are a few counts of this clonotype. The chain couples TRBV7-2 to TRBJ2-5; TRBD2 aligns across 7 bases. With 6 bases clipped from V and 2 bases from J, the junction kept 12 bases outside the gene matches. CDR1 is SGHTA, CDR2 FQGNSA, per germline. CDR3 size: 16 residues. CDR3 sequence: CASRWGGRRGQETQYF. The CDR3 nucleotides are TGTGCCAGCAGGTGGGGCGGGAGAAGGGGACAAGAGACCCAGTACTTC.